This TCR beta chain was retrieved from a study of T cell repertoires in cytomegalovirus infection. Study at large: As its CMV epitopes, the study selected recently identified HLA-C-restricted and well-studied HLA-B-restricted targets.

MiXCR was run by TCRdb on the reads, yielding one entry per CDR3 protein. The table shows 200,000 to 250,000 distinct CDR3 sequences, with approximately 40% occurring only once. The CDR3 totals 16 residues. Germline lookup yields CDR1 DFQATT and CDR2 SNEGSKA (reference sequence). Trimming left V 6 bases short and J 0 bases short, with 15 bases between. This clonotype was recorded only once. Its antigen is undetermined. General observations from the study: HLA-C-restricted CMV-specific TCR beta clonotypes were dominant in the ex vivo response.

This receptor was identified in a human donor in good health (CMV status not recorded). Some clones in this sample may be carry-over from other donors' samples. This specimen consisted of CD8+ T cells from cultured PBMCs, obtained from culture after CMV antigen stimulation. The chain links TRBV20-1 to TRBJ1-6; D ambiguous. CDR3 residues: CSAFIGRSSYNSPLHF. The DNA of the CDR3 is TGCAGTGCATTTATTGGACGAAGCTCCTATAATTCACCCCTCCACTTT.